This T cell receptor (beta chain) emerged from a study of control samples from healthy donors and cancer patients. The data were produced by immunoSEQ multiplex PCR, yet TCRdb's version contains in-frame clones alone and is incomplete. Of about 69,000 clones listed, about 92% are singletons. Trimming removed 4 bases at V and 2 bases at J, with 10 bases between. The germline V gene encodes CDR1 SNHLY and CDR2 FYNNEI. The CDR3 is 14 residues long. This clonotype originated in a man aged 60 to 69 with colorectal cancer. The sequenced sample consisted of PBMCs. This chain uses TRBV2 with TRBJ2-3; D tentatively fits TRBD1 or TRBD2 (5 bases each). CDR3 loop: CASSGGSYTDTQYF. In DNA form, the CDR3 reads TGTGCCAGCAGTGGGGGGAGTTACACAGATACGCAGTATTTT.